The 11 T cell receptor beta chains below all came from one sample that was sequenced in a study of blood T cell repertoires in COVID-19 (dated by TCRdb to the early 2020s). Library generation was performed with the immunoSEQ multiplex PCR assay. TCRdb stores this immuneACCESS table with in-frame sequences only. Part of the clones is absent; in the studies checked, under half of the shortfall reflects unresolved V genes, and no reason is known for the rest. In all, the sample holds about 400,000 clones, and approximately 86% of those were seen once. The ten largest clones add up to around 1.9% of the sample. Sequencing was carried out using PBMCs or T cells enriched from blood (not recorded which). The receptors come from a woman aged 40 to 55 with acute COVID-19.

This clone was recorded once. The chain is built from TRBV7-9 and TRBJ2-5; TRBD2 matches at 9 bases. V shed 5 bases and J 0 bases; nucleotides not matched to a gene: 7. The CDR3 loop spans 16 amino acids. Germline-derived CDR1 and CDR2 are SEHNR and FQNEAQ (reference sequence). The CDR3 is CASSPRAGGNQETQYF. DNA for the CDR3: TGTGCCAGCAGCCCCCGAGCGGGGGGAAACCAAGAGACCCAGTACTTC.

The chain couples TRBV3-1 (or the pseudogene TRBV3-2) to TRBJ1-6; 7 nucleotides line up with TRBD1. CDR1 is LGHDT, CDR2 YNNKEL, per germline (reference sequence). Unmatched junction bases numbered 4, after V lost 2 bases and J lost 6 bases. The CDR3 runs 15 residues. CDR3 nucleotides: TGTGCCAGCAGCCAACTCCGGGACAGTAATTCACCCCTCCACTTT. It codes for CASSQLRDSNSPLHF.

The rearrangement uses TRBV5-4 and TRBJ2-6; 7 nucleotides line up with TRBD1. The junction had 17 bases not matched to a gene; V was cut back by 8 bases and J by 0 bases. The CDR3 totals 19 residues. Germline values: CDR1 SGHNT, CDR2 YYREEE (reference sequence). The CDR3 sequence: CASFPFLRQGSSGANVLTF. CDR3 coding DNA: TGTGCCAGTTTCCCCTTCCTCCGACAGGGCAGCTCTGGGGCCAACGTCCTGACTTTC.

The chain has TRBV7-9 and TRBJ2-7; possibly TRBD2 for D (5 bases). CDR1 is SEHNR and CDR2 is FQNEAQ in the germline V gene (reference sequence). Deletions cut 5 bases from V and 3 bases from J, with 5 bases between. The CDR3 runs to 11 residues. The CDR3 loop reads CASSRDYEQYF. The CDR3, as DNA: TGTGCCAGCAGCCGGGACTACGAGCAGTACTTC.

Concerning this clone: Distinct nucleotide sequences in the sample also encode this CDR3. The rearrangement uses TRBV11-3 and TRBJ2-1, with D possibly matching TRBD2 (6 bases). V gave up 1 base and J gave up 5 bases, with 6 bases separating them. The CDR3 consists of 13 residues. The germline V gene has CDR1 SGHNT and CDR2 YENEEA. The CDR3 coding sequence is TGTGCCAGCAGCTTAGGGGGGGACAATGAGCAGTTCTTC. Translation gives CASSLGGDNEQFF.

The table lists this clone with a count of one. The rearrangement joins TRBV2 to TRBJ1-5; D is unresolved. The CDR3 totals 13 residues. V was pared by 3 bases and J by 7 bases, with 10 bases between. Germline V gene sequence: CDR1 SNHLY, CDR2 FYNNEI. The CDR3 loop is CASSDGVGQPQHF. CDR3 bases: TGTGCCAGCAGTGACGGGGTAGGGCAGCCCCAGCATTTT.

The V call is TRBV19, the J call TRBJ1-2; no clear D gene. This CDR3 is 15 amino acids long. Germline loops: CDR1 LNHDA, CDR2 SQIVND (reference sequence). Trimming pared 5 bases from V and 6 bases from J, leaving 19 bases between. CDR3 nucleotides: TGTGCCAGTAGTCCTCGGGTCCCGGAGGGCCATGGCTACACCTTC. This translates into CASSPRVPEGHGYTF.

This clone was seen repeatedly, ten times or more. The chain carries TRBV30 and TRBJ2-2, with 10 bases that match TRBD2. After removal of 0 bases from V and 2 bases from J, the junction contained 9 bases not matched to a gene. Germline V gene sequence: CDR1 GTSNPN, CDR2 SVGIG (reference sequence). The CDR3 is made up of 18 amino acids. In DNA, the CDR3 is TGTGCCTGGAGTGTACGGGTTAGCGGGGGGCTTAACACCGGGGAGCTGTTTTTT. Residues: CAWSVRVSGGLNTGELFF.

The V gene is TRBV7-2, the J gene TRBJ2-1, with 12 bases aligning to TRBD2. Trimming at V came to 1 base and at J to 8 bases, leaving 9 bases not matched to a gene. Germline V gene sequence: CDR1 SGHTA, CDR2 FQGNSA. This CDR3 is 17 amino acids long. The CDR3 region is CASSLVPSGGAFDEQFF. The CDR3 DNA sequence: TGTGCCAGCAGCTTAGTTCCTAGCGGGGGGGCCTTTGATGAGCAGTTCTTC.

This chain joins TRBV30 and TRBJ1-5, with D possibly being TRBD1 (5 bases). The CDR3 totals 14 residues. V lost 2 bases to trimming and J lost 5 bases, with 13 bases between them. Germline CDR1 GTSNPN, CDR2 SVGIG (reference sequence). CDR3 nucleotide sequence: TGTGCCTGGAGTAAGGGGTGGAGCGATCAGCCCCAGCATTTT. Translating it yields CAWSKGWSDQPQHF.

The chain joins TRBV5-8 to TRBJ1-3, with no clear D. Trimming stripped 1 base from V and 2 bases from J, with 4 bases between. The CDR3 covers 13 residues. Germline V CDR1 and CDR2: SGHTS, YDEGEE. The CDR3 loop is CASSLRAGNTIYF. CDR3 bases: TGTGCCAGCAGCTTGCGAGCTGGAAACACCATATATTTT.